The 8 T cell receptor beta chains reported below all come from one sample, sequenced in a study of CD8+ T cells in alopecia areata. TCR sequencing used cDNA made by reverse transcription of extracted RNA. Repertoires were generated with immunoSEQ multiplex PCR, while TCRdb's copy carries only in-frame clones and drops some. Singletons are absent from the sample, which has around 300,000 clones. Cutaneous lymph nodes were pooled and cells sorted by CD4, CD8alpha, NKG2D, NKG2ACE and more. The source material was CD4+ T cells sorted from a lymph node. Receptors were obtained from a C3H/HeJ mouse with alopecia areata. The mouse strain carries the MHC haplotype H2-k.

This clone was seen more than once but under ten times. Gene names follow the mouse nomenclature. The read is 4 residues too short to cover the CDR3 end, so that end is filled in from the germline J gene. The rearrangement uses TRBV29 and TRBJ2-5, with D tentatively TRBD1 (6 bases). This CDR3 has 14 amino acids. Germline lookup yields CDR1 MSHET and CDR2 SYDVDS. Trimming cost V 6 bases and J 3 bases, with 13 bases left between them. The CDR3 loop is CASSPGTKQDTQYF. CDR3 DNA, as far as it was read: TGTGCTAGCAGCCCCGGGACAAAACAAGAC. The variable domain in full, with the rest retrieved from reference TRBV29 and TRBJ2-5, is DMKVTQMPRYLIKRMGENVLLECGQDMSHETMYWYRQDPGLGLQLIYISYDVDSNSEGDIPKGYRVSRKKREHFSLILDSAKTNQTSVYFCASSPGTKQDTQYFGPGTRLLVL.

In its sample, this clone was seen a few times. Gene names and germline match the mouse. The CDR3 goes on 4 residues after the read ends, and that part is filled in from the germline J gene. Additional DNA sequences in this sample encode the identical CDR3. The chain uses TRBV1 and TRBJ2-5; 10 bases are a match to TRBD1. The CDR3 runs to 14 residues. V gave up 5 bases and J gave up 3 bases; unmatched junction bases: 2. CDR1 and CDR2 (germline): NSQYPW, LRSPGD (reference sequence). CDR3 bases read: TGCACCTGCAGTAGGGACAGGGGTCAAGAC. This encodes CTCSRDRGQD. The whole CDR3 region reads CTCSRDRGQDTQYF.

This clone came up a few times. Gene names are mouse gene names. The CDR3 extends 4 residues past the end of the read, so its final part is completed from the germline J gene. This chain uses TRBV13-2 with TRBJ1-2, with 10 bases matching TRBD1. Trimming took 3 bases from V and 0 from J; bases not matched to a gene: 2. Germline V gene sequence: CDR1 NNHNN, CDR2 SYGAGS (reference sequence). The CDR3 spans 15 residues. The sequenced part of the CDR3 DNA is TGTGCCAGCGGTGTCGGGACAGGGGCAAACTCC. It encodes CASGVGTGANS. The whole CDR3 protein is CASGVGTGANSDYTF.

This clone was counted between two and nine times. The germline and genes are mouse ones. Coverage ceases 4 residues before the CDR3 finishes, and the germline J gene fills in the end. The same CDR3 also results from other DNA sequences found in this sample. This chain uses TRBV13-1 with TRBJ2-3, with TRBD2 as a possible D gene (5 bases). CDR1 and CDR2 from the germline V gene are NSHNY and SYGAGN. This CDR3 has 15 residues. Trimming cost V 2 bases and J 0 bases, with 10 bases left between them. The CDR3 bases that were read are TGTGCCAGCAGTGAAGCTGGGAGTAGTGCAGAA. The encoded protein is CASSEAGSSAE. The full CDR3 is CASSEAGSSAETLYF.

Regarding this clone: Genes here carry mouse names. The CDR3 is cut off 4 residues early in the read; its end comes from the germline J gene. The same CDR3 can be traced to other DNA sequences in this sample. The chain uses TRBV5 and TRBJ1-1, with a weak D call TRBD1 (6 bases). The CDR3 length is 15 residues. Between the trimmed V and J ends, which lost 1 base and 0 bases, there was a span of 9 bases. Germline V CDR1 and CDR2: LGHNA, YNLKQL (reference sequence). The CDR3 bases that were read are TGTGCCAGCAGCCAAGGAGGGGGGGCAAACACA. This codes for CASSQGGGANT. The whole CDR3 sequence is CASSQGGGANTEVFF.

On this clone itself: Germline and genes: mouse. The missing CDR3 end, 4 residues past where the read stops, is filled in from the germline J gene. V and J are TRBV19 and TRBJ2-1; 9 nucleotides match TRBD2. Germline V gene lookup returns CDR1 FNHDT and CDR2 SITEND (reference sequence). The CDR3 spans 15 residues. This chain's CDR3 is CASSPTGGLRAEQFF. The sequenced part of the CDR3 DNA is TGTGCCAGCAGTCCTACTGGGGGGTTGAGGGCT.

This clone has more than one count but fewer than ten. Genes and germline come from the mouse. The observed sequence ends 4 residues before the CDR3 terminus, with the missing tail filled in from the germline J gene. The chain has TRBV31 and TRBJ2-5; 9 bases line up with TRBD1. Looked up from germline, CDR1 is GKSSPN and CDR2 is SITVG. The CDR3 is 15 residues long. The sequenced part of the CDR3 DNA is TGTGCCTGGAGTCTAGCCCGGACAGGGGAGGAC. As protein: CAWSLARTGED. The full CDR3 protein is CAWSLARTGEDTQYF. The full variable domain, rest sourced from reference TRBV31 and TRBJ2-5, is AQTIHQWPVAEIKAVGSPLSLGCTIKGKSSPNLYWYWQATGGTLQQLFYSITVGQVESVVQLNLSASRPKDDQFILSTEKLLLSHSGFYLCAWSLARTGEDTQYFGPGTRLLVL.

To note about this clone: These gene names are mouse names. Sequencing ends 4 residues short of the CDR3 end; the germline J gene provides the rest. This rearrangement joins TRBV13-1 to TRBJ2-3, with TRBD2 identical over 10 bases. The CDR3 covers 14 residues. Germline V gene sequence: CDR1 NSHNY, CDR2 SYGAGN. The DNA read from the CDR3 is TGTGCCAGCAGTGATGACTGGGGGGGAGAA. This encodes CASSDDWGGE. The CDR3 reads in full as CASSDDWGGETLYF.